This TCR beta chain was profiled in a study of blood T cell repertoires in COVID-19. Study-wide background: T cells, B-cell-depleted T cells, or PBMCs provided the cDNA or gDNA that served as material.

Authors' methods: It was from reference gene primer amplification that nucleated cell counts were estimated. Using immunoSEQ multiplex PCR, the repertoire was profiled, and TCRdb retains in-frame clones only, with some absent. V, J and clone size are those of that table, while D and trimming were read from the DNA. The table shows around 140,000 clones, with 60% to 85% occurring only once. Germline V gives CDR1 SGHRS, CDR2 YFSETQ. With 0 bases removed from V and 0 bases from J, the gap between germline ends came to 7 bases. The CDR3 consists of 16 residues. The sequenced material came from peripheral blood. The receptor was derived from a woman aged 80 or over with active or convalescent COVID-19. This chain connects TRBV5-1 to TRBJ2-6; D might be TRBD1 (5 bases). Here the CDR3 reads CASSLEGVSGANVLTF. As DNA, the CDR3 is TGCGCCAGCAGCTTGGAAGGGGTCTCTGGGGCCAACGTCCTGACTTTC.